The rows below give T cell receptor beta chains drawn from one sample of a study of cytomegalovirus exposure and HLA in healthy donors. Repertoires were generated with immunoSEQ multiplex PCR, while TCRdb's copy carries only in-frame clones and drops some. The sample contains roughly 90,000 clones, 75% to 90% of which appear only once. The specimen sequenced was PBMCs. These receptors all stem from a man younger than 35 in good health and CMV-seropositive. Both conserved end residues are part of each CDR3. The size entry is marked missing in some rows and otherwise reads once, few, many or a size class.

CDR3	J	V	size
CASSAQGTGELFF	TRBJ2-2	TRBV7-9	NA
CSVRTGESYNEQFF	TRBJ2-1	TRBV29-1	few
CASSQGTGNEQFF	TRBJ2-1	TRBV4-1	NA
CASSYRGGDSDTQYF	TRBJ2-3	TRBV6-5	NA
CASSPSGELGAQYF	TRBJ2-3	TRBV11-1	once
CASSYRWANSYNEQFF	TRBJ2-1	TRBV6-5	NA
CASSPPSNQETQYF	TRBJ2-5	TRBV18	NA
CASSQPRDRGYEQFF	TRBJ2-1	TRBV4-1	NA
CASSPRGDQETQYF	TRBJ2-5	TRBV7-9	NA
CASSRNSGNEQFF	TRBJ2-1	TRBV2	NA
CASRGVRSDEKLFF	TRBJ1-4	TRBV5-1	NA
CASSQGTVTDTQYF	TRBJ2-3	TRBV4-1	NA
CASSFTSGKSSETQYF	TRBJ2-5	TRBV5-1	NA
CASSLAIGSGSTDTQYF	TRBJ2-3	TRBV7-8	NA
CSVGQDTNYGYTF	TRBJ1-2	TRBV29-1	few